This is a list of T cell receptor beta chains from one sample in a study of cytomegalovirus exposure and HLA in healthy donors. Using immunoSEQ multiplex PCR, the repertoire was profiled, and TCRdb retains in-frame clones only, with some absent. The sample lists 150,000 to 200,000 clones, 65% to 75% occurring once. Specimen: PBMCs. The receptors originated from a girl aged 10-17 years in good health and CMV-seronegative. CDR3s include the opening cysteine and the closing phenylalanine or tryptophan. D genes are given only for firm matches. Some rows mark clone size as missing; the rest say once, few, many or name a class of expanded clone.

NA	14	TRBJ1-3	TRBV19	NA	TGTGCCAGTAGGTACCAGCGCTCTGGAAACACCATATATTTT	CASRYQRSGNTIYF
NA	14	TRBJ1-2	TRBV19	once	TGTGCCAGTAGTATAAGTAACGGGTACTATGGCTACACCTTC	CASSISNGYYGYTF
NA	15	TRBJ2-7	TRBV6-5	NA	TGTGCCAGCAGTCCTCTGGACAGTAGCTCCTACGAGCAGTACTTC	CASSPLDSSSYEQYF
TRBD2	14	TRBJ2-3	TRBV29-1	few	TGCAGCGTTGGCCCAGCGGGGGTTACGGATACGCAGTATTTT	CSVGPAGVTDTQYF
TRBD1	13	TRBJ1-2	TRBV19	NA	TGTGCCAGCCGGGTTGACAGGGACTATGGCTACACCTTC	CASRVDRDYGYTF
NA	11	TRBJ1-2	TRBV30	NA	TGTGCCTGGAGTGGGGAGCTTGGCTACACCTTC	CAWSGELGYTF
NA	15	TRBJ2-5	TRBV6-6	NA	TGTGCCAGCAGTGGGGGGGCGGAACTCCAAGAGACCCAGTACTTC	CASSGGAELQETQYF
NA	14	TRBJ1-5	TRBV9	NA	TGTGCCAGCAGCGGGAACAGCCTCAATCAGCCCCAGCATTTT	CASSGNSLNQPQHF
TRBD1	18	TRBJ2-4	TRBV6-8	NA	TGTGCCAGCAGAGGACAGGGAACAGCGGTACTAGCCAAAAACATTCAGTACTTC	CASRGQGTAVLAKNIQYF
TRBD1	14	TRBJ1-2	TRBV13	few	TGTGCCAGCAGCTTGGGACAGCCTAACTATGGCTACACCTTC	CASSLGQPNYGYTF
TRBD1	15	TRBJ1-2	TRBV5-6	NA	TGTGCCAGCAGCTTGGCTAGGGACAGATTCTATGGCTACACCTTC	CASSLARDRFYGYTF
NA	15	TRBJ2-4	TRBV6-6	few	TGTGCCAGCAGTTACACCGGGACAAGCAAAAACATTCAGTACTTC	CASSYTGTSKNIQYF
NA	17	TRBJ1-1	TRBV19	NA	TGTGCCAGTAGTATAGATCTAAGTGGGCAATCGAACACTGAAGCTTTCTTT	CASSIDLSGQSNTEAFF
NA	14	TRBJ1-1	TRBV6-1	NA	TGTGCCAGCAGCCCTTCGACAGGGAACACTGAAGCTTTCTTT	CASSPSTGNTEAFF
TRBD1	18	TRBJ2-1	TRBV11-3	NA	TGTGCCAGCAGCCCCCATCCCTGGGTGGGACAGGGAAAGGGTGAGCAGTTCTTC	CASSPHPWVGQGKGEQFF
NA	16	TRBJ2-7	TRBV5-1	NA	TGCGCCAGCAGCTTATTCAGCGGTGGGAGCTCCTACGAGCAGTACTTC	CASSLFSGGSSYEQYF
NA	13	TRBJ1-2	TRBV5-6	NA	TGTGCCAGCAGCTTGGCTGGGGGAGGTGGCTACACCTTC	CASSLAGGGGYTF
TRBD1	12	TRBJ1-2	TRBV19	few	TGTGCCACTACGGGGACAGCTGGAGGCTACACCTTC	CATTGTAGGYTF
TRBD2	15	TRBJ2-7	TRBV11-2	NA	TGTGCCAGCAGCTTACCCCAAGCGGGAACCTACGAGCAGTACTTC	CASSLPQAGTYEQYF
NA	15	TRBJ1-5	TRBV27	NA	TGTGCCAGCAGTCCTATAGGGGCTAGCAATCAGCCCCAGCATTTT	CASSPIGASNQPQHF
NA	15	TRBJ1-3	TRBV28	few	TGTGCCAGCAGTTTTTCAGCGTTCTCTGGAAACACCATATATTTT	CASSFSAFSGNTIYF
TRBD1	16	TRBJ2-3	TRBV11-3	NA	TGTGCCAGCAGCCCCGGGACAGGGTTCCAATCAGATACGCAGTATTTT	CASSPGTGFQSDTQYF
NA	14	TRBJ1-1	TRBV27	NA	TGTGCCAGCAGCACCGCTGGAGTTAACACTGAAGCTTTCTTT	CASSTAGVNTEAFF
NA	15	TRBJ1-1	TRBV7-2	NA	TGTGCCAGCAGCCTAGGGGGGCGGCTGAACACTGAAGCTTTCTTT	CASSLGGRLNTEAFF
TRBD2	12	TRBJ2-7	TRBV6-1	NA	TGTGCCAGCGGGGGGGATACCTACGAGCAGTACTTC	CASGGDTYEQYF
TRBD1	19	TRBJ2-6	TRBV5-6	NA	TGTGCCAGCAGCCTGACCCGGGACAGGGGGAGCTCTGGGGCCAACGTCCTGACTTTC	CASSLTRDRGSSGANVLTF
TRBD1	12	TRBJ1-1	TRBV30	few	TGTGCCTGGAGCCTGACAGGGTCTGAAGCTTTCTTT	CAWSLTGSEAFF
NA	15	TRBJ1-2	TRBV13	NA	TGTGCCAGCAGCACCAACACCAATTCTAACTATGGCTACACCTTC	CASSTNTNSNYGYTF
TRBD1	15	TRBJ1-4	TRBV28	NA	TGTGCCAGCAGCCTGCTGGGGACAGGGGACGAAAAACTGTTTTTT	CASSLLGTGDEKLFF
TRBD1	13	TRBJ2-1	TRBV19	few	TGTGCCAGTAGTATAGGTACAGGGGGTGAGCAGTTCTTC	CASSIGTGGEQFF
NA	17	TRBJ1-5	TRBV7-6	few	TGTGCCAGCAGCTTGGGGTCCCGGGACACCTTCAATCAGCCCCAGCATTTT	CASSLGSRDTFNQPQHF
TRBD2	15	TRBJ2-4	TRBV27	NA	TGTGCCAGCGGGGGGGGTGGGGGTGCCAAAAACATTCAGTACTTC	CASGGGGGAKNIQYF
NA	18	TRBJ2-6	TRBV19	NA	TGTGCCAGTAGTATCGCGGCCGACAGGAGCCCTGGGGCCAACGTCCTGACTTTC	CASSIAADRSPGANVLTF
TRBD2	14	TRBJ2-5	TRBV27	NA	TGTGCCACGGCGGGGGGGCCCTTAGATGAGACCCAGTACTTC	CATAGGPLDETQYF
NA	12	TRBJ1-1	TRBV7-9	few	TGTGCCAGCAGCTACAGGGACGATGAAGCTTTCTTT	CASSYRDDEAFF
NA	13	TRBJ2-7	TRBV7-9	NA	TGTGCCAGCAGCTTCTCGGACAGATACGAGCAGTACTTC	CASSFSDRYEQYF
NA	17	TRBJ1-6	TRBV10-3	NA	TGTGCCATCAGTGATGCGGTTTTAAGCTCCTATAATTCGCCCCTCCACTTT	CAISDAVLSSYNSPLHF
NA	14	TRBJ1-1	TRBV9	NA	TGTGCCAGCAGCGTAGGGGCCGGGAACACTGAAGCTTTCTTT	CASSVGAGNTEAFF
NA	14	TRBJ2-5	TRBV6-1	NA	TGTGCCAGCAGCTTTGGACACTCACGGGAGACCCAGTACTTC	CASSFGHSRETQYF